This entry describes one T cell receptor beta chain. The protocol was immunoSEQ multiplex PCR, while the TCRdb copy is restricted to in-frame clones and leaves out a portion. The sample includes roughly 250,000 clones, 75% to 90% of them seen just once. This sample is part of a study of cytomegalovirus exposure and HLA in healthy donors. This CDR3 has 14 amino acids. V dropped 3 bases and J dropped 6; count of bases not matched to a gene: 5. The germline CDR1 and CDR2 sequences are SGHNT and YYREEE (reference sequence). V gene TRBV5-4 combines with J gene TRBJ2-1; 8 bases line up with TRBD2. This clonotype originated in a woman aged 25 to 39 in good health and CMV-seropositive. Sequenced sample: PBMCs. The CDR3 is CASSSSGGPNEQFF. For the CDR3, the DNA is TGTGCCAGCAGCTCTTCGGGGGGGCCCAATGAGCAGTTCTTC.